This T cell receptor (beta chain) was sequenced for a study of control samples from healthy donors and cancer patients. The table came from immunoSEQ multiplex PCR; TCRdb's copy has only in-frame clones and leaves some out. The sample has about 120,000 clones; about 89% are singletons. V lost 2 bases to trimming and J lost 5 bases, with 18 bases between them. CDR3 length equals 16 residues. The germline CDR1 and CDR2 sequences are MNHEY and SVGEGT. Material for sequencing was blood. This receptor was identified in a man aged 50 to 59 in good health. The rearrangement uses TRBV6-2 or TRBV6-3 and TRBJ2-5; D possibly corresponds to TRBD2 (6 bases). The CDR3 sequence is CASSYPKVPGDETQYF. The CDR3 nucleotides are TGTGCCAGCAGTTACCCGAAGGTCCCGGGAGACGAGACCCAGTACTTC.